Below, 17 T cell receptor beta chains from the same sample are listed, as sequenced in a study of cytomegalovirus exposure and HLA in healthy donors. PCR amplification relied on 60 Vbeta primers (plus 13 Jbeta primers). Clones were read by immunoSEQ multiplex PCR, and TCRdb kept only the in-frame ones, dropping some. Seen here are 200,000 to 250,000 clones, around 81% observed once, and the top ten hold roughly 7.4%. Sequences were obtained from PBMCs. Receptors originate from a woman aged 60-75 years in good health and CMV-seropositive.

This clone was found once. J is TRBJ2-7 and V is TRBV27; no definite D call. The CDR3 runs to 15 residues. The V gene lost 2 bases and the J gene lost 4 bases, with 15 bases spanning the gap. CDR1 and CDR2 from the germline V gene are MNHEY and SMNVEV (reference sequence). The CDR3: CASSLSLAVSYEQYF. DNA of the CDR3: TGTGCCAGCAGTTTAAGCTTGGCGGTTAGTTACGAGCAGTACTTC.

A few counts support this clone. This chain uses TRBV4-1 with TRBJ2-2, with TRBD2 matching 9 bases. With 0 bases clipped from V and 5 bases from J, the junction kept 4 bases outside the gene matches. Germline CDR1 and CDR2: MGHRA and YSYEKL. This CDR3 is 16 amino acids long. This CDR3 is CASSQEGSGRTGELFF. The CDR3 region has the DNA TGCGCCAGCAGCCAAGAGGGTAGCGGGAGAACCGGGGAGCTGTTTTTT.

The chain joins TRBV5-1 to TRBJ1-2, with a possible D match to TRBD1 (5 bases). Germline V gene sequence: CDR1 SGHRS, CDR2 YFSETQ. The CDR3 totals 16 residues. V was pared by 0 bases and J by 4 bases, with 16 bases between. The CDR3 loop reads CASSLDGAGTVYGYTF. CDR3 nucleotides: TGCGCCAGCAGCTTGGACGGGGCAGGGACTGTCTATGGCTACACCTTC.

In its sample, this clone was seen a few times. The sample has other DNA sequences that encode this CDR3 too. The chain employs TRBV19 and TRBJ1-1, with unresolved D. Germline V gene lookup returns CDR1 LNHDA and CDR2 SQIVND (reference sequence). V gave up 6 bases and J gave up 1 base, with 6 bases separating them. This CDR3 contains 12 residues. The CDR3 here is CASSRQNTEAFF. CDR3 sequence (DNA): TGTGCCAGTAGCCGACAGAACACTGAAGCTTTCTTT.

This sequence joins TRBV11-2 and TRBJ1-2; 7 bases fit TRBD1. The CDR3 is 15 amino acids. V shed 5 bases and J 3 bases; nucleotides not matched to a gene: 9. Germline V gene data show CDR1 as SGHAT and CDR2 as FQNNGV. Here the CDR3 reads CASSPSPGTDYGYTF. The CDR3 DNA follows: TGTGCCAGCAGCCCTAGCCCCGGGACAGACTATGGCTACACCTTC.

This chain joins TRBV19 and TRBJ2-1, with 10 bases that match TRBD2. CDR3 length: 14 residues. Trimming took 9 bases from V and 7 from J; bases not matched to a gene: 9. CDR1 is LNHDA and CDR2 is SQIVND in the germline V gene (reference sequence). The CDR3: CASLRSGRDNEQFF. CDR3 sequence (DNA): TGTGCCAGCCTCCGAAGCGGGAGGGATAATGAGCAGTTCTTC. Based on the CDR3 plus reference TRBV19 and TRBJ2-1, the full variable domain is DGGITQSPKYLFRKEGQNVTLSCEQNLNHDAMYWYRQDPGQGLRLIYYSQIVNDFQKGDIAEGYSVSREKKESFPLTVTSAQKNPTAFYLCASLRSGRDNEQFFGPGTRLTVL.

In the case of this clone: Compared with germline, one end of the junction differs, possibly owing to a read error. The genes are TRBV25-1 and TRBJ2-5; tentative D call: TRBD1 (6 bases). The CDR3 is made up of 15 amino acids. Germline V gives CDR1 MGHDK, CDR2 SYGVNS. The CDR3 sequence: CASSDLTGIQGTQYF. The CDR3 nucleotides read TGTGCCAGCAGTGACCTCACAGGGATACAAGGGACCCAGTACTTC.

This rearrangement joins TRBV28 to TRBJ1-5; no clear D gene. V gave up 8 bases and J gave up 12 bases, with 14 bases separating them. The CDR3 is made up of 11 amino acids. Germline V gene data show CDR1 as MDHEN and CDR2 as SYDVKM. The CDR3 DNA is TGTGCCAGCGCCCAGCGGTTGGGCCAGCATTTT. It is translated as CASAQRLGQHF.

This rearrangement joins TRBV5-1 to TRBJ2-7, with TRBD2 as a possible D gene (7 bases). The CDR3 has 15 amino acids. The germline CDR1 and CDR2 sequences are SGHRS and YFSETQ. V lost 0 bases and J 3 bases, leaving 13 bases between the germline ends. Here the CDR3 DNA reads TGCGCCAGCAGCTTGGAGGGGAGGGGACACTACGAGCAGTACTTC. It yields the protein CASSLEGRGHYEQYF.

The chain recombines TRBV12-5 with TRBJ1-1; the match to TRBD1 covers 7 bases. J gave up 5 bases and V 4 bases, and 7 bases lay outside the gene matches. Per the germline V gene, CDR1 is LGHNT and CDR2 is FRNRAP. This CDR3 has 14 residues. The CDR3 nucleotides are TGTGCTAGTGGTTCAGGGACAGTGGGGACTGAAGCTTTCTTT. As protein: CASGSGTVGTEAFF.

This chain links TRBV28 with TRBJ1-5, with a tentative D call TRBD1 (5 bases). CDR3 size: 14 residues. V was pared by 3 bases and J by 6 bases, with 12 bases between. CDR1 MDHEN and CDR2 SYDVKM come from the germline V gene. CDR3 sequence (DNA): TGTGCCAGCAGTTTGGGGGGAAGCGGTCAGCCCCAGCATTTT. Its protein product is CASSLGGSGQPQHF. The full variable domain, in which reference TRBV28 and TRBJ1-5 provide the parts outside the CDR3, is DVKVTQSSRYLVKRTGEKVFLECVQDMDHENMFWYRQDPGLGLRLIYFSYDVKMKEKGDIPEGYSVSREKKERFSLILESASTNQTSMYLCASSLGGSGQPQHFGDGTRLSIL.

This clone has more than one count but fewer than ten. CDR3: CASSRALAYTGELFF. The CDR3 region has the DNA TGTGCCAGCAGCCGAGCACTAGCGTATACCGGGGAGCTGTTTTTT. The chain links TRBV5-4 to TRBJ2-2, with 7 positions matching TRBD2. Germline V CDR1 and CDR2: SGHNT, YYREEE (reference sequence). This CDR3 contains 15 residues. Unmatched junction bases numbered 8, after V lost 4 bases and J lost 5 bases.

The chain employs TRBV15 and TRBJ1-5; D unresolved. Per the germline V gene, CDR1 is LNHNV and CDR2 is YYDKDF (reference sequence). The CDR3 length is 13 residues. Trimming removed 5 bases from V and 6 bases from J, with 11 bases in between. CDR3 nucleotides: TGTGCCACCAGCGGAGTAGCTAGTCAGCCCCAGCATTTT. Protein sequence: CATSGVASQPQHF.

The J gene is TRBJ2-3, the V gene TRBV28, with TRBD2 identical over 11 bases. The germline V gene encodes CDR1 MDHEN and CDR2 SYDVKM. The CDR3 loop spans 15 amino acids. The J segment lost 6 bases and the V segment lost 2 bases, leaving 4 bases of the junction unmatched. For the CDR3, the DNA is TGTGCCAGCAGTTTAATGGCTAGCGGGAGGGATACGCAGTATTTT. Protein: CASSLMASGRDTQYF.

CDR3: CASSLSHRADEQFF. DNA for the CDR3: TGTGCCAGCAGCTTGAGTCACAGGGCGGATGAGCAGTTCTTC. The rearrangement links TRBV7-9 to TRBJ2-1; possible D gene TRBD1, 6 bases. Trimming cost V 3 bases and J 8 bases, with 14 bases left between them. CDR1 is SEHNR, CDR2 FQNEAQ, per germline (reference sequence). The CDR3 extends over 14 amino acids. Using reference TRBV7-9 and TRBJ2-1 for the parts outside the CDR3, the full variable domain is DTGVSQNPRHKITKRGQNVTFRCDPISEHNRLYWYRQTLGQGPEFLTYFQNEAQLEKSRLLSDRFSAERPKGSFSTLEIQRTEQGDSAMYLCASSLSHRADEQFFGPGTRLTVL.

The chain carries TRBV28 and TRBJ1-3; no clear D gene. The CDR3 sequence is 13 residues long. Trimming pared 8 bases from V and 0 bases from J, leaving 8 bases between. Germline CDR1 reads MDHEN; CDR2 reads SYDVKM. The CDR3 here is CASVNFSGNTIYF. CDR3 in DNA: TGTGCCAGCGTGAACTTCTCTGGAAACACCATATATTTT.

In regard to this clone: Its ends do not fully match the called genes, so a read error is possible. Other DNA sequences in the same sample also yield this CDR3. The chain joins TRBV13 to TRBJ2-5; 7 positions match TRBD2. CDR3 size: 16 residues. The germline V gene has CDR1 PRHDT and CDR2 FYEKMQ (reference sequence). The DNA of the CDR3 is TGCGCCAGCAGCTTGGGTACAGCGGGGTACCAAGAGACCCAGTACTTC. This sequence encodes CASSLGTAGYQETQYF.